This T cell receptor (beta chain) comes out of a study of T cell repertoires in cytomegalovirus infection. About the research overall: Indications came from public TCR beta signatures; they pointed to CMV infection and to a matching HLA type.

The CDR3 runs 15 residues. V shed 6 bases and J 2 bases; nucleotides not matched to a gene: 9. From germline, CDR1 is DFQATT and CDR2 SNEGSKA (reference sequence). From the reads, TCRdb called clonotypes with MiXCR, one entry per CDR3 protein. The sample yields about 460,000 distinct CDR3 sequences, roughly 10% seen once. Study findings and constraints: The cumulative frequency of public TCR beta families identified carriers of CMV plus the relevant HLA. Dominating the ex vivo response were TCR beta clonotypes that were CMV-specific and HLA-C-restricted.

This clonotype showed up many times. The antigen remains undetermined. The gene calls are TRBV20-1 and TRBJ2-7, with TRBD2 matching 11 bases. This clonotype originated in a human donor in good health (CMV status not recorded). Some clones in this sample may be carry-over from other donors' samples. Sequencing input: PBMCs. DNA of the CDR3: TGCAGTGCCAGTTTAGCGGGAGGGCCTCCCTACGAGCAGTACTTC. It codes for CSASLAGGPPYEQYF.